The 3 T cell receptor beta chains listed next were all sequenced from one sample in a study of T cells after yellow fever vaccination. In TCRdb, the 5' RACE reads were re-called with MiXCR into one record per CDR3 protein. The repertoire has a few hundred thousand distinct CDR3 sequences, roughly 4.3% of them found once; the top ten carry about 22%. The material sequenced was PBMCs, taken 5 days after the yellow fever booster vaccination. The origin of the receptors is a man aged 18-30 years who received the YFV17D yellow fever vaccine.

In its sample, this clonotype was seen a few times. The chain uses TRBV5-1 and TRBJ2-3, with no clear D. The CDR3 extends over 14 amino acids. V lost 0 bases and J 7 bases, leaving 12 bases between the germline ends. Germline CDR1 SGHRS, CDR2 YFSETQ. The CDR3, as DNA: TGCGCCAGCAGCTTGGGGCATAGCCCCTATACGCAGTATTTT. The encoded protein is CASSLGHSPYTQYF.

The rearrangement uses TRBV7-2 and TRBJ2-3, with 10 bases aligning to TRBD2. CDR3 length: 18 residues. The germline gives CDR1 SGHTA, CDR2 FQGNSA. J lost 14 bases, V lost 3 bases, and 23 bases had no gene match. The CDR3 bases are TGTGCCAGCAGCTTTTCCATGGATGGGCTAGCGGGGGCCTATCAGAGGTATTTT. This translates into CASSFSMDGLAGAYQRYF.

This clonotype was counted only a few times. The rearrangement joins TRBV29-1 to TRBJ2-5; no reliable D call. Germline-derived CDR1 and CDR2 are SQVTM and ANQGSEA. Trimming cost V 2 bases and J 2 bases, with 9 bases left between them. The CDR3 length is 13 residues. The CDR3 here is CSVEQDPQETQYF. Written as DNA, the CDR3 is TGCAGCGTTGAACAGGACCCACAAGAGACCCAGTACTTC.